This T cell receptor (beta chain) was recorded in a study of cytomegalovirus exposure and HLA in healthy donors. Germline V gene lookup returns CDR1 MNHNY and CDR2 SVGAGI (reference sequence). CDR3 length equals 14 residues. Trimming cost V 7 bases and J 0 bases, with 10 bases left between them. Only a few counts were recorded for this clone. The antigen remains unidentified. Primers included in the PCR were 60 Vbeta and 13 Jbeta primers. TCRdb's copy holds only in-frame clones and misses some; the assay was immunoSEQ multiplex PCR. The sample holds 150,000 to 200,000 clones; roughly 75% are singletons and the top ten take 7.7%. Study observations and caveats: A later examination showed that TCR association rates differed by HLA locus, with DRB1 most and HLA-C fewest. In a later analysis, TCR beta V- and J-gene trimming was associated with a missense DCLRE1C variant. Immune exposure data for these donors was limited to CMV serostatus.

The clonotype was recovered from a woman aged 40 to 50 in good health and CMV-seropositive. The specimen was PBMCs. V and J are TRBV6-6 and TRBJ1-5, with TRBD1 as a possible D gene (6 bases). In nucleotides, the CDR3 is TGTGCCAGCATTCCGGACAGTAGCAATCAGCCCCAGCATTTT. Its translation: CASIPDSSNQPQHF.